The present T cell receptor beta chain was sequenced within a study of shared clonotypes between healthy human individuals (TCRdb year 2020). General notes on the study: Three men and two women, aged 18 to 49 years, made up the cohort. For each donor, three plates each were used for CD4 naive and CD4 memory, two plates were used for CD8 naive, and one plate was used for CD8 memory. The study deeply sequenced blood TCR repertoires of 5 or 6 healthy adults to estimate repertoire size and the extent of clonotype sharing between individuals. To increase sequencing depth and limit assay-specific biases, TCR repertoire library preparation and sequencing were carried out by different laboratories using diverse techniques. Per donor, leukapheresis produced somewhere between about 0.94 and 9 billion PBMCs. Here is what the overall study found, with its caveats: Across a handful of donors, about 4.5% of naive CD4, roughly 3.5% of naive CD8, approximately 2.5% of memory CD4, and approximately 0.4% of memory CD8 clonotypes were shared. Larger estimated clonotype richness was generally found for naive subsets than for memory subsets. Compared with non-shared clonotypes, the clonotypes found in all four sorted-subset donors had higher generation probabilities. The genetic and exposure-history diversity represented was limited by the small number of donors. Pairwise subsampling led to the expectation that sequencing depth would affect the degree of clonotype sharing among donors. Sampling was restricted to blood, and TCR repertoires in tissue are likely to differ from TCR repertoires in blood. Even with the large sequencing depth, rarefaction of the sorted-subset datasets indicated that sequencing was incomplete.

The CDR3, cysteine through phenylalanine, is 16 amino acids long. CDR3 DNA is the only sequence kept; it has 48 bases, read in frame from the first base. In the germline V gene, CDR1 corresponds to SGHRS and CDR2 to YFSETQ. Between the V and J ends, shortened by 3 bases and 0 bases respectively, the junction contains 16 bases. Using the deep immunoSEQ assay, TCR CDR3 regions were amplified from genomic DNA by multiplex PCR. Genomic DNA extracted from each cell subset was distributed evenly over all wells of several immunoSEQ 96-well plates, and each plate served as one replicate. For sorted subsets, approximately 190 ng of genomic DNA, equivalent to about 30,000 T cell genomes, went into each replicate PCR. Purified libraries were quantified with a Qubit 3.0 fluorometer, sized on a Bioanalyzer 2100, and re-quantified with the KAPA Library Quantification kit. Every immunoSEQ 96-well plate was sequenced on a separate single-read 150-cycle Illumina NextSeq 550 flow cell. The original pipeline was this. Because the immunoSEQ output included only junctional sequences and no quality scores, the filtering could not be the same as the filtering used for full-length reads. To assign V/J genes and CDR3, sequences were annotated against IMGT germline references using PyIR, a Python wrapper for IgBLAST v1.9. Any read was removed if the V/J assignment was weak (E-value above 1e-6), the CDR3 was missing, or the read contained stop codons, out-of-frame junctions, or ambiguous translated residues. A V3J clonotype was defined by an identical inferred V gene, J gene, and CDR3 amino acid sequence. The percentage overlap between two repertoires was calculated by dividing the number of shared unique clonotypes by the size of the smaller repertoire. Three approaches were used to assess repertoire richness: RTK rarefaction, the Chao1 estimator, and Recon v2.1 estimates of unobserved clonotypes. Generation probabilities for all TCRbeta clonotypes obtained by the gDNA method from a handful of donors were computed using OLGA. The clones in this table, taken by TCRdb from immuneACCESS, are in-frame only. Not every clone is retained; where verified, under half of the shortfall comes from an unresolved V gene, and the cause of the rest is unknown. V, J and clone size were drawn from that table, and D and trimming were deduced from the DNA. Recorded for this sample are just over 2,000,000 clones; 85% to 95% of them occurred a single time. Of the sample, around 1.1% falls within the top ten clones.

CD8 naive samples were obtained by positive selection for CCR7 among CD45RO-negative cells, yielding a CD45RA+CCR7+ population from which TemRA cells were excluded. The donors were healthy, HIV-negative adults who had no recently reported acute infections or vaccinations. Only Caucasian adults living in Nashville, Tennessee, USA were represented among the donors. Blood was collected by leukapheresis, and PBMCs were isolated by Ficoll-Histopaque density gradient centrifugation and then cryopreserved in liquid nitrogen vapor phase. Analytical flow cytometry was used to check the purity and quantity of every magnetically sorted T cell population. Genomic DNA was isolated from each sorted fraction and quantified by UV absorbance on a Nanodrop 2000c. This clone has just one count. Its specific antigen is unknown. Qualities for individual bases were not recorded, and no much larger clone is one base off.

Sequenced: naive CD8+ T cells sorted from blood. What this sample's cell subset or site label stands for: CD45RA+CCR7+. The receptor's source is a young man in good health. The V and J genes are TRBV5-1 and TRBJ2-7; no D segment can be confidently identified. The CDR3: CASSSPDGTYSYEQYF. The DNA is TGCGCCAGCAGCTCCCCGGACGGAACCTACTCCTACGAGCAGTACTTC.